What follows are 23 T cell receptor beta chains derived from one specimen sequenced in a study of blood T cell repertoires in COVID-19. TCRdb's copy holds only in-frame clones and misses some; the assay was immunoSEQ multiplex PCR. The table has more than 95,000 clones, about 86% seen once; the top ten hold 3.5% to 4%. Sequencing was carried out using peripheral blood. The receptors originated from a woman aged 45 to 65 with acute or convalescent COVID-19.

This clone was detected once. The chain carries TRBV7-8 and TRBJ1-5, with a possible D match to TRBD1 (6 bases). CDR1 is SGHVS, CDR2 FQNEAQ, per germline. V shed 5 bases and J shed 3 bases, with 11 bases lying between them. The CDR3 covers 14 residues. CDR3 in DNA: TGTGCCAGCAGCAATGGACAGCCCAATCAGCCCCAGCATTTT. Encoded protein: CASSNGQPNQPQHF.

The V gene is TRBV28, the J gene TRBJ2-7; TRBD2 matches at 12 bases. The V segment lost 4 bases and the J segment 5 bases; nucleotides outside the gene matches: 9. Germline V gives CDR1 MDHEN, CDR2 SYDVKM. The CDR3 loop spans 16 amino acids. Here the CDR3 reads CASSYQLAGGQNEQYF. CDR3 sequence (DNA): TGTGCCAGCAGTTACCAACTAGCGGGAGGCCAGAACGAGCAGTACTTC.

The CDR3 protein is CASSRSVPGQGKDEKLFF. The CDR3 nucleotides are TGTGCCAGCAGTCGTAGTGTCCCGGGACAGGGGAAAGATGAAAAACTGTTTTTT. The chain combines TRBV7-2 with TRBJ1-4; 10 bases line up with TRBD1. Germline V gene data show CDR1 as SGHTA and CDR2 as FQGNSA. The CDR3 covers 18 residues. After removal of 6 bases from V and 6 bases from J, the junction contained 16 bases not matched to a gene.

The rearrangement joins TRBV29-1 to TRBJ1-3; the D gene is possibly TRBD1 (5 bases). Germline assignment: CDR1 SQVTM and CDR2 ANQGSEA. The V gene lost 7 bases and the J gene lost 3 bases, with 10 bases spanning the gap. The CDR3 has 12 amino acids. CDR3 sequence (DNA): TGCAGCGGTAGGGGAAATGGAAACACCATATATTTT. Translation: CSGRGNGNTIYF.

The V gene is TRBV7-8, the J gene TRBJ1-1, with 8 bases identical to TRBD1. V gave up 5 bases and J gave up 0 bases; unmatched junction bases: 5. Germline V gives CDR1 SGHVS, CDR2 FQNEAQ. The CDR3 loop spans 15 amino acids. The CDR3 loop is CASSHRGVMNTEAFF. DNA for the CDR3: TGTGCCAGCAGCCACAGGGGGGTTATGAACACTGAAGCTTTCTTT. Complete variable domain (other parts from reference TRBV7-8 and TRBJ1-1): GAGVSQSPRYKVAKRGQDVALRCDPISGHVSLFWYQQALGQGPEFLTYFQNEAQLDKSGLPSDRFFAERPEGSVSTLKIQRTQQEDSAVYLCASSHRGVMNTEAFFGQGTRLTVV.

This clone was counted only a few times. The genes are TRBV7-2 and TRBJ2-1; TRBD2 matches 8 bases. This CDR3 region has 15 residues. V shed 2 bases, J shed 2 bases, and the junction held 2 bases outside the gene matches. Germline CDR1 reads SGHTA; CDR2 reads FQGNSA. The CDR3 DNA is TGTGCCAGCAGCTTATACGGGAGGGCCTACAATGAGCAGTTCTTC. Its protein is CASSLYGRAYNEQFF.

The chain joins TRBV5-1 to TRBJ1-2; the D is unclear. CDR1 is SGHRS and CDR2 is YFSETQ in the germline V gene. This CDR3 has 13 residues. Trimming shortened V by 7 bases and J by 5 bases, and 15 bases separated the two germline ends. The CDR3 region is CASGSIEGYGYTF. The CDR3 DNA follows: TGCGCCAGCGGATCCATAGAGGGATATGGCTACACCTTC.

The rearrangement links TRBV5-4 to TRBJ2-7; no firm D call. V dropped 0 bases and J dropped 5 bases, with 9 bases sitting between them. The CDR3 is 13 residues long. Germline values: CDR1 SGHNT, CDR2 YYREEE (reference sequence). CDR3 amino acids: CASSLAVQDEQYF. CDR3 sequence (DNA): TGTGCCAGCAGCTTGGCAGTCCAGGACGAGCAGTACTTC.

The chain has TRBV2 and TRBJ2-1, with D possibly TRBD2 on 7 matching bases. The CDR3 loop spans 15 amino acids. CDR1 and CDR2 (germline): SNHLY, FYNNEI. Deletions cut 3 bases from V and 5 bases from J, with 14 bases between. As DNA, the CDR3 is TGTGCCAGCAGTGATGGGCGGGGGCGAAACAATGAGCAGTTCTTC. Protein: CASSDGRGRNNEQFF. Full variable domain (outside the CDR3, taken from reference TRBV2 and TRBJ2-1): EPEVTQTPSHQVTQMGQEVILRCVPISNHLYFYWYRQILGQKVEFLVSFYNNEISEKSEIFDDQFSVERPDGSNFTLKIRSTKLEDSAMYFCASSDGRGRNNEQFFGPGTRLTVL.

Only one count was recorded for this clone. The chain joins TRBV28 to TRBJ2-3, with 10 bases matching TRBD1. The CDR3 sequence is 13 residues long. V lost 8 bases to trimming and J lost 7 bases; unmatched junction nucleotides: 6. CDR1 is MDHEN, CDR2 SYDVKM, per germline. CDR3 coding DNA: TGTGCCAGCGTTTGGACAGGGGGTAATACGCAGTATTTT. This codes for CASVWTGGNTQYF.

The rearrangement links TRBV5-1 to TRBJ2-5, with a possible D match to TRBD2 (6 bases). V was trimmed by 2 bases and J by 2 bases, leaving 22 bases between them. CDR3 length: 18 residues. From germline, CDR1 is SGHRS and CDR2 YFSETQ. The CDR3 loop is CASSLGYGGGTRQETQYF. CDR3 DNA: TGCGCCAGCAGCTTAGGGTATGGTGGCGGGACCAGACAAGAGACCCAGTACTTC.

This clone has just one count. The CDR3, as DNA: TGCGCCAGCAGCTTGAGACTAGACAATGAGCAGTTCTTC. Translating it yields CASSLRLDNEQFF. The genes are TRBV5-1 and TRBJ2-1; tentative D call: TRBD2 (6 bases). Looked up from germline, CDR1 is SGHRS and CDR2 is YFSETQ. V gave up 1 base and J gave up 5 bases, with 7 bases separating them. CDR3 length: 13 amino acids. Complete variable domain (other parts from reference TRBV5-1 and TRBJ2-1): KAGVTQTPRYLIKTRGQQVTLSCSPISGHRSVSWYQQTPGQGLQFLFEYFSETQRNKGNFPGRFSGRQFSNSRSEMNVSTLELGDSALYLCASSLRLDNEQFFGPGTRLTVL.

The J gene is TRBJ2-1, the V gene TRBV6-5; 7 bases align to TRBD2. V dropped 10 bases and J dropped 7; count of bases not matched to a gene: 7. The CDR3 runs 12 residues. The germline CDR1 and CDR2 sequences are MNHEY and SVGAGI. CDR3: CATANGGNEQFF. The CDR3 bases are TGTGCCACGGCCAACGGGGGGAATGAGCAGTTCTTC.

The chain couples TRBV30 to TRBJ1-5; TRBD1 matches 7 bases. The germline V gene has CDR1 GTSNPN and CDR2 SVGIG (reference sequence). Trimming at V came to 2 bases and at J to 1 base, leaving 2 bases not matched to a gene. The CDR3 extends over 14 amino acids. The CDR3 DNA reads TGTGCCTGGAGTCAGGGACAGAGCAATCAGCCCCAGCATTTT. Translation: CAWSQGQSNQPQHF.

V gene TRBV4-2 combines with J gene TRBJ1-4; D ambiguous. CDR3 length: 15 residues. V was cut by 4 bases and J by 0 bases, with 9 bases left in between. The germline V gene has CDR1 LGHNA and CDR2 YNFKEQ. In DNA, the CDR3 is TGTGCCAGCAGCCTCTCCGGGTCAACTAATGAAAAACTGTTTTTT. Its protein is CASSLSGSTNEKLFF.

The V and J genes are TRBV2 and TRBJ2-1; 9 bases match TRBD1. The J segment lost 6 bases and the V segment lost 8 bases, leaving 8 bases of the junction unmatched. CDR3 length: 14 residues. Germline V gene lookup returns CDR1 SNHLY and CDR2 FYNNEI. DNA for the CDR3: TGTGCCAGCGGGCGGGGACAGGGCCCCAATGAGCAGTTCTTC. Translating gives CASGRGQGPNEQFF.

V is TRBV25-1 and J is TRBJ1-2, with D unresolved. The CDR3 loop spans 16 amino acids. V shed 3 bases and J shed 4 bases, with 18 bases lying between them. In germline, CDR1 is MGHDK, CDR2 SYGVNS. The CDR3 nucleotides are TGTGCCAGCAGTGATTCTCGTAGAGAGGAAAGCTATGGCTACACCTTC. This gives the protein CASSDSRREESYGYTF.

V and J are TRBV30 and TRBJ1-2, with D perhaps TRBD1 (5 bases). Germline CDR1 reads GTSNPN; CDR2 reads SVGIG (reference sequence). This CDR3 has 12 residues. V was cut by 0 bases and J by 7 bases, with 9 bases left in between. CDR3 sequence reads: CAWSVAGGGYTF. In DNA, the CDR3 is TGTGCCTGGAGTGTTGCCGGGGGTGGCTACACCTTC.

V gene TRBV9 combines with J gene TRBJ2-3; 8 bases match TRBD2. V lost 0 bases and J lost 2; bases outside the gene matches: 2. The CDR3 covers 15 residues. The V gene's germline CDR1 is SGDLS and CDR2 YYNGEE. CDR3 loop: CASSVAGGITDTQYF. The CDR3 nucleotides are TGTGCCAGCAGCGTAGCGGGGGGGATCACAGATACGCAGTATTTT.

The chain is built from TRBV2 and TRBJ1-3; perhaps TRBD1 as D (5 bases). V was cut by 5 bases and J by 9 bases, with 17 bases left in between. The CDR3 is made up of 14 amino acids. Looked up from germline, CDR1 is SNHLY and CDR2 is FYNNEI. The CDR3 coding sequence is TGTGCCAGCAGTATGAAGGGAGGGGTAATCACCATATATTTT. Translation gives CASSMKGGVITIYF. The entire variable domain, with the rest obtained from reference TRBV2 and TRBJ1-3, is as follows: EPEVTQTPSHQVTQMGQEVILRCVPISNHLYFYWYRQILGQKVEFLVSFYNNEISEKSEIFDDQFSVERPDGSNFTLKIRSTKLEDSAMYFCASSMKGGVITIYFGEGSWLTVV.

The V call is TRBV9, the J call TRBJ2-6; weak D call: TRBD1 (6 bases). V lost 3 bases, J lost 1 base, and 29 bases lay in between. The germline V gene encodes CDR1 SGDLS and CDR2 YYNGEE. The CDR3 runs 22 residues. Here the CDR3 DNA reads TGTGCCAGCAGCGCATCCTATAACAGGGAAATTTCGATAGAGTCTGGGGCCAACGTCCTGACTTTC. This encodes CASSASYNREISIESGANVLTF.

V gene TRBV5-5 combines with J gene TRBJ2-7, with 8 bases identical to TRBD1. Trimming cost V 4 bases and J 5 bases; bases outside gene matches: 14. Germline CDR1 and CDR2: SGHKS and YYEKEE (reference sequence). The CDR3 is 16 residues long. Here the CDR3 reads CASSLGHGQGEHEQYF. CDR3 nucleotides: TGTGCCAGCAGCCTTGGGCACGGACAGGGCGAGCACGAGCAGTACTTC.

This clone has more than one count but fewer than ten. V gene TRBV3-1 (or the pseudogene TRBV3-2) combines with J gene TRBJ1-4; D unresolved. The V gene's germline CDR1 is LGHDT and CDR2 YNNKEL (reference sequence). The V end was cut by 4 bases, the J end by 3 bases, with 12 bases between. This CDR3 has 15 residues. CDR3 in DNA: TGTGCCAGCAGCCGTTCGACACTTCCTAATGAAAAACTGTTTTTT. It is translated as CASSRSTLPNEKLFF.